This is a list of T cell receptor beta chains from one sample in a study of tumor and adjacent non-tumor tissue in lung cancer. A single record per CDR3 protein comes from TCRdb applying MiXCR to the multiplex PCR reads. Among under 95,000 distinct CDR3 sequences listed, 70% to 90% were seen once. The source material was distant non-tumor lung tissue. These receptors were collected from a man in his sixties with non-small cell lung cancer. CDR3s include the opening cysteine and the closing phenylalanine or tryptophan. D genes are given only for firm matches. Clone size appears in some rows only: once, few, many, or a class for an expanded clone.

size	V	J	D	CDR3	DNA
NA	TRBV11-2	TRBJ1-1	NA	CAIRLVGRDTEAFF	TGTGCCATCAGGTTAGTCGGCAGGGACACTGAAGCTTTCTTT
once	TRBV12-3/TRBV12-4	TRBJ1-1	NA	CASSFPVILKTEVFF	TGTGCCAGCAGTTTCCCAGTGATACTGAAAACTGAAGTTTTCTTT
NA	TRBV20-1	TRBJ2-1	NA	CSTRALAFSYNEQIF	TGCAGTACTAGGGCCCTAGCGTTCTCCTACAATGAGCAAATCTTC
NA	TRBV4-1	TRBJ1-2	NA	CASNPDSTSFDYTF	TGCGCCAGCAACCCAGACAGCACCTCTTTCGACTACACCTTC
NA	TRBV11-2	TRBJ2-2	NA	CANCNTWGGELFF	TGTGCCAACTGCAATACCTGGGGCGGGGAGCTGTTTTTT
NA	TRBV20-1	TRBJ1-5	NA	CSTMRGGAYQPQHF	TGCAGTACTATGAGGGGCGGGGCGTATCAGCCCCAGCATTTT
NA	TRBV20-1	TRBJ2-2	TRBD2	CSADGTSGASTGELFF	TGCAGTGCTGACGGGACTAGCGGGGCAAGCACAGGGGAGCTGTTTTTT
NA	TRBV6-5	TRBJ2-6	NA	CASRWRGSGANVLTF	TGTGCCAGCAGGTGGAGGGGGTCTGGAGCCAACGTCCTGACTTTC
NA	TRBV11-3	TRBJ2-1	NA	CVSNQTVDNEQFF	TGTGTCAGCAACCAGACAGTCGACAATGAGCAGTTCTTC
NA	TRBV6-5	TRBJ2-7	NA	CDSGNGGLTRYERYF	TGTGACAGCGGCAATGGGGGACTCACTCGCTACGAGCGGTACTTC
NA	TRBV28	TRBJ2-3	NA	CASSCLASDQRSTDTQYF	TGTGCCAGCAGTTGCTTAGCTAGCGATCAACGGAGTACAGATACGCAGTATTTT
NA	TRBV20-1	TRBJ1-2	NA	CNARETIGGYTF	TGCAATGCTAGAGAGACAATCGGGGGCTATACCTTC
few	TRBV5-6	TRBJ1-3	NA	CASSLGGGPAGNTIYF	TGTGCCAGCAGCTTGGGAGGCGGGCCCGCGGGAAACACCATATATTTT
once	TRBV12-3/TRBV12-4	TRBJ2-3	NA	CASTPASTDTKYF	TGTGCCAGCACCCCCGCTAGCACAGATACTAAGTATTTT
NA	TRBV11-1	TRBJ2-3	NA	CTSSLSYDTQYF	TGTACCAGCAGCTTATCATACGATACGCAGTATTTT
NA	TRBV12-3/TRBV12-4	TRBJ2-2	NA	CASSLREGPRTRELFF	TGTGCCAGCAGTTTAAGGGAAGGGCCTAGAACCAGGGAGCTGTTTTTT
NA	TRBV11-3	TRBJ2-4	NA	CASSLWGGRGNIQNF	TGTGCCAGCAGCTTATGGGGGGGGCGAGGCAACATTCAGAACTTC
few	TRBV12-3/TRBV12-4	TRBJ2-5	NA	CASGHPEGAQTQYF	TGTGCCAGCGGGCACCCTGAAGGGGCGCAGACCCAGTACTTC
many	TRBV10-3	TRBJ2-7	TRBD2	CAISNGLAGGLQAYEQYF	TGTGCCATCAGTAACGGACTAGCGGGAGGGCTGCAGGCCTACGAGCAGTACTTC
NA	TRBV6-5	TRBJ2-1	NA	CASSPGRGRSNEQFF	TGTGCCAGCAGTCCCGGACGGGGGCGTAGTAATGAGCAGTTCTTC
NA	TRBV6-2/TRBV6-3	TRBJ2-1	NA	CASTGRTARNEPFF	TGTGCCAGCACCGGCAGGACAGCCCGCAATGAGCCGTTCTTC
NA	TRBV11-2	TRBJ1-1	NA	CASSLTGRRTEAFF	TGTGCCAGCAGTTTGACAGGTAGACGGACTGAAGCTTTCTTT
NA	TRBV20-1	TRBJ2-1	TRBD2	CNARGREDHNERFF	TGCAATGCTAGAGGCCGGGAGGACCACAATGAGCGGTTCTTC
NA	TRBV7-7	TRBJ2-7	NA	CASSTERPIYEQYF	TGTGCCAGCAGCACTGAAAGGCCCATCTACGAGCAGTACTTC
NA	TRBV6-2/TRBV6-3	TRBJ2-7	TRBD2	CVGSPRTSGSYEQYF	TGTGTCGGCAGTCCCCGGACTAGCGGAAGCTACGAGCAGTACTTC
few	TRBV11-2	TRBJ2-7	NA	CASSLDSGGGHEQYF	TGTGCCAGCAGCTTAGATTCGGGGGGCGGGCACGAGCAGTACTTC
many	TRBV7-8	TRBJ2-1	NA	CASSFTVVAYNEQFF	TGTGCCAGCAGCTTTACAGTGGTGGCCTACAATGAGCAGTTCTTC
many	TRBV7-8	TRBJ1-5	NA	CASSSRASNQPQHF	TGTGCCAGCAGCTCGCGGGCCAGCAATCAGCCCCAGCATTTT
NA	TRBV5-4	TRBJ1-1	NA	CASRVGGDSSEAFF	TGTGCCAGCAGAGTGGGGGGAGACTCCTCTGAAGCTTTCTTT